Presented here are 18 T cell receptor beta chains from one specimen sequenced in a study of blood T cell repertoires in COVID-19. Using immunoSEQ multiplex PCR, the repertoire was profiled, and TCRdb retains in-frame clones only, with some absent. The sample includes around 99,000 clones, around 80% of them seen just once. Sequenced material: peripheral blood. The receptor source for this set is a man aged 50 to 59 who had recovered from COVID-19.

The chain joins TRBV6-5 to TRBJ1-1, with 7 positions matching TRBD1. There are 15 residues in the CDR3. Germline V gene sequence: CDR1 MNHEY, CDR2 SVGAGI. V lost 5 bases, J lost 2 bases, and 8 bases stayed unmatched. Here the CDR3 reads CASSLVRQGNTEAFF. The DNA for the CDR3 is TGTGCCAGCAGTCTAGTCAGACAGGGTAACACTGAAGCTTTCTTT.

The gene calls are TRBV21-1 and TRBJ1-5; TRBD1 was called by the table and not checked on the DNA. TRBV21-1 has pseudogene status. The CDR3 runs 16 residues. CDR3 sequence reads: CASSILLQGYNQPQHF. For the CDR3, the DNA is TGTGCCAGCAGCATCCTACTGCAGGGCTACAATCAGCCCCAGCATTTT.

V and J are TRBV19 and TRBJ1-6; unclear D gene. Germline CDR1 and CDR2: LNHDA and SQIVND (reference sequence). The CDR3 runs to 15 residues. Trimming removed 2 bases at V and 7 bases at J, with 12 bases between. CDR3 loop: CASSITDSRNSPLHF. CDR3 in DNA: TGTGCCAGTAGTATAACAGATTCTCGAAATTCACCCCTCCACTTT.

This chain links TRBV20-1 with TRBJ2-7; D call uncertain. The CDR3 totals 11 residues. Germline lookup yields CDR1 DFQATT and CDR2 SNEGSKA (reference sequence). The V gene lost 0 bases and the J gene lost 6 bases, with 6 bases spanning the gap. The CDR3 DNA follows: TGCAGTGCTAGAGATCTCCCCGAGCAGTACTTC. Protein sequence: CSARDLPEQYF.

J is TRBJ2-5 and V is TRBV5-4, with TRBD1 identical over 8 bases. The CDR3 runs 15 residues. V was pared by 2 bases and J by 3 bases, with 6 bases of the junction left unmatched. Germline CDR1 SGHNT, CDR2 YYREEE (reference sequence). CDR3 sequence: CASSLKEQGEETQYF. The CDR3 DNA sequence: TGTGCCAGCAGCTTAAAAGAACAGGGGGAAGAGACCCAGTACTTC.

This clone was picked up a small number of times. The J gene is TRBJ2-6, the V gene TRBV29-1, with 8 bases lining up with TRBD1. After removal of 0 bases from V and 0 bases from J, the junction contained 7 bases not matched to a gene. CDR1 is SQVTM, CDR2 ANQGSEA, per germline. The CDR3 spans 18 residues. DNA for the CDR3: TGCAGCGTTGAAGATTGGGGACAGGCGAACTCTGGGGCCAACGTCCTGACTTTC. This gives the protein CSVEDWGQANSGANVLTF.

The chain employs TRBV5-8 and TRBJ2-7; TRBD1 matches at 7 bases. V was clipped by 5 bases and J by 6 bases; unmatched bases: 20. The CDR3 runs to 17 residues. Germline-derived CDR1 and CDR2 are SGHTS and YDEGEE. The CDR3 reads CASRFVTRQHRGIEQYF. The CDR3, as DNA: TGTGCCAGCAGATTTGTAACGCGACAGCACAGGGGCATCGAGCAGTACTTC.

The gene calls are TRBV12-3 or TRBV12-4 and TRBJ1-5; the D is unclear. The CDR3 totals 13 residues. Trimming stripped 1 base from V and 4 bases from J, with 5 bases between. This CDR3 is CASSLGENQPQHF. The CDR3 bases are TGTGCCAGCAGTTTAGGGGAGAATCAGCCCCAGCATTTT.

The chain is built from TRBV9 and TRBJ1-6; TRBD1 might be the D (5 bases). CDR3 length equals 15 residues. The V gene's germline CDR1 is SGDLS and CDR2 YYNGEE. V shed 0 bases and J shed 7 bases, with 11 bases lying between them. The chain's CDR3 is CASSVAGYGNSPLHF. CDR3 nucleotides: TGTGCCAGCAGCGTAGCAGGGTATGGCAATTCACCCCTCCACTTT.

V and J are TRBV11-2 and TRBJ2-7, with 9 bases aligning to TRBD1. Per germline, CDR1 SGHAT and CDR2 FQNNGV. This CDR3 is 13 amino acids long. V shed 6 bases, J shed 3 bases, and the junction held 3 bases outside the gene matches. CDR3 bases: TGTGCCAGCAGGGACAGGGGTTTCTACGAGCAGTACTTC. This codes for CASRDRGFYEQYF.

The sample holds many counts of this clone. V is TRBV5-6 and J is TRBJ2-3; 7 bases are shared with TRBD2. Germline V gives CDR1 SGHDT, CDR2 YYEEEE. The length of the CDR3 is 16 residues. The V gene end was trimmed by 0 bases and the J gene end by 3 bases; junction bases not matched to a gene: 7. For the CDR3, the DNA is TGTGCCAGCAGCTTGGACAGCGGGACTGGGACAGATACGCAGTATTTT. Protein product: CASSLDSGTGTDTQYF.

Ten or more counts support this clone. This chain links TRBV6-5 with TRBJ2-7, with TRBD2 matching over 14 bases. The CDR3 contains 14 residues. Germline V gene data show CDR1 as MNHEY and CDR2 as SVGAGI. J lost 1 base, V lost 8 bases, and 1 base had no gene match. CDR3 loop: CASRTSGGSYEQYF. DNA for the CDR3: TGTGCCAGCCGGACTAGCGGGGGGTCCTACGAGCAGTACTTC.

The sample holds a few counts of this clone. The chain is built from TRBV28 and TRBJ2-2; D is possibly TRBD2 (6 bases). Germline CDR1 MDHEN, CDR2 SYDVKM. V was cut by 2 bases and J by 5 bases, with 15 bases left in between. The CDR3 is made up of 16 amino acids. The CDR3 DNA is TGTGCCAGCAGTTTAGGAAGGAGGGAAAGAACCGGGGAGCTGTTTTTT. Residues: CASSLGRRERTGELFF.

The rearrangement joins TRBV5-1 to TRBJ1-1; 8 nucleotides agree with TRBD1. This CDR3 has 15 amino acids. Looked up from germline, CDR1 is SGHRS and CDR2 is YFSETQ. V lost 2 bases to trimming and J lost 2 bases; unmatched junction nucleotides: 5. The CDR3 here is CASSFRDRGNTEAFF. The CDR3 DNA sequence: TGCGCCAGCAGCTTTCGCGACAGGGGTAACACTGAAGCTTTCTTT.

This sequence joins TRBV5-4 and TRBJ2-3; D unresolved. Germline-derived CDR1 and CDR2 are SGHNT and YYREEE (reference sequence). The CDR3 contains 15 residues. V was trimmed by 0 bases and J by 4 bases, leaving 12 bases between them. The CDR3 protein is CASSLGLADADTQYF. DNA for the CDR3: TGTGCCAGCAGCTTGGGACTCGCAGACGCAGATACGCAGTATTTT.

The V and J genes are TRBV29-1 and TRBJ2-5; D perhaps matches TRBD2 (5 bases). V was shortened by 4 bases and J by 2 bases, with 8 bases between the two germline ends. Germline CDR1 is SQVTM and CDR2 is ANQGSEA. This CDR3 has 12 residues. CDR3 DNA sequence: TGCAGCGTTGGTTGGAGGCAAGAGACCCAGTACTTC. The encoded protein is CSVGWRQETQYF. Complete variable domain (other parts from reference TRBV29-1 and TRBJ2-5): SAVISQKPSRDICQRGTSLTIQCQVDSQVTMMFWYRQQPGQSLTLIATANQGSEATYESGFVIDKFPISRPNLTFSTLTVSNMSPEDSSIYLCSVGWRQETQYFGPGTRLLVL.

This clone was counted at least ten times. The genes are TRBV3-1 (or the pseudogene TRBV3-2) and TRBJ1-1; D unclear. The germline V and J ends were trimmed by 2 bases and 1 base, with 8 bases remaining between them. The CDR3 covers 14 residues. Looked up from germline, CDR1 is LGHDT and CDR2 is YNNKEL (reference sequence). CDR3 region: CASSQLGGNTEAFF. The CDR3 DNA reads TGTGCCAGCAGCCAATTGGGAGGGAACACTGAAGCTTTCTTT.

The chain is built from TRBV11-2 and TRBJ2-3, with 14 nucleotides matching TRBD2. Germline assignment: CDR1 SGHAT and CDR2 FQNNGV. This CDR3 region has 16 residues. The trim removed 3 bases at V and 6 bases at J, leaving 5 bases unmatched. The CDR3 DNA is TGTGCCAGCAGCTTGGGACTAGCGGGGGCGGTGGATACGCAGTATTTT. Translation gives CASSLGLAGAVDTQYF.